This TCR beta chain derives from a study of beta chain features in type 1 diabetes. Study summary: Analysis included over 90 million sorted cells drawn from all samples.

This CDR3 has 18 residues. With 1 base clipped from V and 4 bases from J, the junction kept 15 bases outside the gene matches. CDR1 is SQVTM, CDR2 ANQGSEA, per germline. This clone was observed a handful of times. Isolated RNA was reverse transcribed in full, so expressed TCRB transcripts were sequenced. The table came from immunoSEQ multiplex PCR; TCRdb's copy has only in-frame clones and leaves some out. The table has 350,000 to 450,000 clones, less than 15% seen once; the top ten hold more than 0.015%. This receptor was obtained from a woman younger than 35 in good health. The genes are TRBV29-1 and TRBJ2-7, with TRBD1 matching 11 bases. Material for sequencing was naive CD4+ T cells from blood. CDR3 region: CSVEAFLGDRGLVYEQYF. The CDR3 DNA reads TGCAGCGTTGAAGCCTTCCTGGGGGACAGGGGGTTGGTGTACGAGCAGTACTTC.